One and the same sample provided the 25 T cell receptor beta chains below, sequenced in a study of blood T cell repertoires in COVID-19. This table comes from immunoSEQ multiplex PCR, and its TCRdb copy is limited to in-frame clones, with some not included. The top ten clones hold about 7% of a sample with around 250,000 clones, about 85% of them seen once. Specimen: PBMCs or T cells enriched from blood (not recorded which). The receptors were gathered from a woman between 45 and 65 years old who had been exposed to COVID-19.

Here the CDR3 DNA reads TGTGCCAGCAGCTTAGAGAGGGCTCCTGGGGCCCTCCACTTT. It specifies CASSLERAPGALHF. The rearrangement uses TRBV11-2 and TRBJ1-6; D is uncertain. CDR3 length: 14 amino acids. Looked up from germline, CDR1 is SGHAT and CDR2 is FQNNGV. Trimming removed 0 bases from V and 14 bases from J, with 14 bases in between.

The chain's CDR3 is CASSIRWSTVNYGYTF. CDR3 coding DNA: TGTGCCAGTAGTATACGGTGGAGCACGGTTAATTATGGCTACACCTTC. V is TRBV19 and J is TRBJ1-2; D is undetermined. Germline V gives CDR1 LNHDA, CDR2 SQIVND (reference sequence). The CDR3 is 16 residues long. Trimming left V 2 bases short and J 5 bases short, with 18 bases between.

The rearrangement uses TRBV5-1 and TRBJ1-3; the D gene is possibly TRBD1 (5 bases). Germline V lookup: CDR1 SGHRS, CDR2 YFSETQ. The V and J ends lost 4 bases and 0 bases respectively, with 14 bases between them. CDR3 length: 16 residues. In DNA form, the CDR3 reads TGCGCCAGCAGCCCTGGGACTTCCACCTCTGGAAACACCATATATTTT. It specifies CASSPGTSTSGNTIYF.

This chain's CDR3 is CASSLDFSYGYTF. Here the CDR3 DNA reads TGCGCCAGCAGCTTGGACTTCTCCTATGGCTACACCTTC. This chain joins TRBV5-1 and TRBJ1-2; D remains unclear. Germline CDR1 is SGHRS and CDR2 is YFSETQ. This CDR3 contains 13 residues. Between the trimmed V and J ends, which lost 0 bases and 4 bases, there was a span of 7 bases.

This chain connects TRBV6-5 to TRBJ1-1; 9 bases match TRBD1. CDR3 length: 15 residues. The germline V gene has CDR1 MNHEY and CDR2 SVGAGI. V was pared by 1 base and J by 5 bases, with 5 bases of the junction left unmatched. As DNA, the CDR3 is TGTGCCAGCAGTTACTTGGGACAGGGATGGACTGAAGCTTTCTTT. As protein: CASSYLGQGWTEAFF.

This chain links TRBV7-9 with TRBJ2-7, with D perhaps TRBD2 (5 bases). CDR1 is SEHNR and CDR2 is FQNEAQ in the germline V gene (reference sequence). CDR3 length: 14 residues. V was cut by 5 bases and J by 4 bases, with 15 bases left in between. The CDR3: CASSPRGPLYEQYF. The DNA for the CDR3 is TGTGCCAGCAGCCCCCGCGGGCCGCTATACGAGCAGTACTTC.

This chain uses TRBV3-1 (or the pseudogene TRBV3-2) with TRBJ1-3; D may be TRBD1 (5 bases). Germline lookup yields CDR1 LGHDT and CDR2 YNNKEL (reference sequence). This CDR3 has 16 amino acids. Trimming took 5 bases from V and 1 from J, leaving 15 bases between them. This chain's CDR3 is CASSKRGAISGNTIYF. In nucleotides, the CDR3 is TGTGCCAGCAGCAAAAGGGGCGCCATTTCTGGAAACACCATATATTTT.

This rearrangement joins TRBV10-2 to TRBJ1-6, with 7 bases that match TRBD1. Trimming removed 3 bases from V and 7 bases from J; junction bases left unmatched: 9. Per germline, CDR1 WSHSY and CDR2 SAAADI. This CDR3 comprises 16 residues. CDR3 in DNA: TGCGCCAGCAGTGAAGACAGGGCGCCCTTAAATTCACCCCTCCACTTT. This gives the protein CASSEDRAPLNSPLHF.

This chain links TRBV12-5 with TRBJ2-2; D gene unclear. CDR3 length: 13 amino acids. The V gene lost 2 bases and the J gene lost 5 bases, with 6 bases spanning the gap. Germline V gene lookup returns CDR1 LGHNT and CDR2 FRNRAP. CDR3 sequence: CASGLKSTGELFF. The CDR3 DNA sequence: TGTGCTAGTGGTTTGAAGAGTACCGGGGAGCTGTTTTTT.

CDR3 region: CASSMFRLVTGDEQFF. DNA for the CDR3: TGTGCCAGTAGTATGTTCCGACTAGTAACGGGCGATGAGCAGTTCTTC. The rearrangement links TRBV19 to TRBJ2-1; D is perhaps TRBD2 (6 bases). The V gene lost 3 bases and the J gene lost 8 bases, with 20 bases spanning the gap. The CDR3 is 16 residues long. Germline V CDR1 and CDR2: LNHDA, SQIVND (reference sequence).

The CDR3 DNA reads TGTGCCAGCAGCCCTGACAGGGTCGGGGAGCTGTTTTTT. As protein: CASSPDRVGELFF. The V gene is TRBV7-9, the J gene TRBJ2-2, with 7 bases fitting TRBD1. Germline assignment: CDR1 SEHNR and CDR2 FQNEAQ (reference sequence). This CDR3 has 13 residues. V was pared by 5 bases and J by 7 bases, with 4 bases of the junction left unmatched.

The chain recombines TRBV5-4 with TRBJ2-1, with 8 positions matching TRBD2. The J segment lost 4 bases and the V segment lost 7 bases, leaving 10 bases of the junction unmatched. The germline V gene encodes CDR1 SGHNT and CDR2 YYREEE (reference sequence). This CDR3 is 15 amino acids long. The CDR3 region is CASGPGLDEYNEQFF. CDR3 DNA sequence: TGTGCCAGCGGGCCGGGACTAGACGAATACAATGAGCAGTTCTTC. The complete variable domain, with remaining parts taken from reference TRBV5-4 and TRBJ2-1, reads ETGVTQSPTHLIKTRGQQVTLRCSSQSGHNTVSWYQQALGQGPQFIFQYYREEENGRGNFPPRFSGLQFPNYSSELNVNALELDDSALYLCASGPGLDEYNEQFFGPGTRLTVL.

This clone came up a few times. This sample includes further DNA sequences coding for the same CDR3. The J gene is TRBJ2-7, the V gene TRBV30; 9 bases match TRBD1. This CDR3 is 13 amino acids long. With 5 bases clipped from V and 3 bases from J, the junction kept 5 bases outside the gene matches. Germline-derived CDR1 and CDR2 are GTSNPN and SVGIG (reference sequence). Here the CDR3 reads CAWSGQGGYEQYF. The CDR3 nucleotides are TGTGCCTGGTCGGGACAGGGCGGCTACGAGCAGTACTTC.

The CDR3 nucleotides are TGTGCCAGCGCCGGGGAGGGGTCGGCCTGGGGTGAAGCTTTCTTT. As protein: CASAGEGSAWGEAFF. V gene TRBV11-2 combines with J gene TRBJ1-1, with D maybe TRBD1 (5 bases). This CDR3 comprises 15 residues. Deletions cut 8 bases from V and 7 bases from J, with 23 bases between. Germline V CDR1 and CDR2: SGHAT, FQNNGV.

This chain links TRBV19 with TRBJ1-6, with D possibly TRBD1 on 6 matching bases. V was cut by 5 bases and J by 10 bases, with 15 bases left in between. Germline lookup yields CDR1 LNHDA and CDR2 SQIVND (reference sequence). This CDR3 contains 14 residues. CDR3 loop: CASSQQGILSPLHF. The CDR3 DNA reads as TGTGCCAGTAGTCAACAGGGAATCTTGTCACCCCTCCACTTT.

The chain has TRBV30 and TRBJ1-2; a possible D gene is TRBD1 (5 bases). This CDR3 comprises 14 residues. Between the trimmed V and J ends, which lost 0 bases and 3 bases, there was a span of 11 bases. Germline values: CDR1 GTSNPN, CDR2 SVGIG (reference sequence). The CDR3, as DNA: TGTGCCTGGAGTGTACGGAGGGGTGACTATGGCTACACCTTC. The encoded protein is CAWSVRRGDYGYTF.

CDR3 amino acids: CASSFLSFGGAGEQYF. In DNA, the CDR3 is TGTGCCAGCAGTTTCCTCAGCTTTGGGGGGGCGGGCGAGCAGTACTTC. The V and J genes are TRBV27 and TRBJ2-7; tentative D call: TRBD2 (7 bases). Trimming pared 3 bases from V and 6 bases from J, leaving 21 bases between. Germline lookup yields CDR1 MNHEY and CDR2 SMNVEV (reference sequence). The CDR3 covers 16 residues.

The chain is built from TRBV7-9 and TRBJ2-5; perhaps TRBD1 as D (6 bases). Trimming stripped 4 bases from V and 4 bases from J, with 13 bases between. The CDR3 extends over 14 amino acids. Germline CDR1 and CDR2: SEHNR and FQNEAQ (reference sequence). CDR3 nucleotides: TGTGCCAGCAGCTCCACCGACAGGCTAGAGACCCAGTACTTC. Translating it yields CASSSTDRLETQYF.

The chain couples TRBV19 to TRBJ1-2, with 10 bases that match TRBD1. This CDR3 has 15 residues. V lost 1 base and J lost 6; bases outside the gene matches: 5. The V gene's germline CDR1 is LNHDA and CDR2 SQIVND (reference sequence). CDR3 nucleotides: TGTGCCAGTAGTATAGGACAGGGGGCCGGCAATGGCTACACCTTC. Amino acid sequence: CASSIGQGAGNGYTF.

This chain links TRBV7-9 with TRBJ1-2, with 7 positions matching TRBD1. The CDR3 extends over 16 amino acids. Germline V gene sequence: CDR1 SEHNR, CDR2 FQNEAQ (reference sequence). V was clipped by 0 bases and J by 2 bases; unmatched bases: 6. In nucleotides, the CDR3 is TGTGCCAGCAGCTTAGCGACAGGGTCCGAGAACTATGGCTACACCTTC. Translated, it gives CASSLATGSENYGYTF.

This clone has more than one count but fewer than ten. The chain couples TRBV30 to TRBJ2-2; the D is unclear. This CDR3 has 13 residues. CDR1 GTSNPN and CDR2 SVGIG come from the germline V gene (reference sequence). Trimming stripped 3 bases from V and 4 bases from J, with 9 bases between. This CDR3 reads CAWRVAATGELFF. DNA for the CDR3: TGTGCCTGGAGGGTGGCGGCCACCGGGGAGCTGTTTTTT.

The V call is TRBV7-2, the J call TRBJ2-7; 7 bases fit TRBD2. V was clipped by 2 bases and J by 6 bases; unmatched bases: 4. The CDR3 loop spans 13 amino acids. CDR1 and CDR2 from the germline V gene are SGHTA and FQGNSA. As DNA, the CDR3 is TGTGCCAGCAGCTTACTAGCGGTAGGCGAGCAGTACTTC. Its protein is CASSLLAVGEQYF.

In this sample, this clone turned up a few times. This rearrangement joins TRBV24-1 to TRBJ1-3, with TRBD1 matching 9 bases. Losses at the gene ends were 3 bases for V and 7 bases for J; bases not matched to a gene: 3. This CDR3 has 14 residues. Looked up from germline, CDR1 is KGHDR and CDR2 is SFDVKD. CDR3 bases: TGTGCCACCAGTGATCCCGGGACAGGGAACACCATATATTTT. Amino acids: CATSDPGTGNTIYF.

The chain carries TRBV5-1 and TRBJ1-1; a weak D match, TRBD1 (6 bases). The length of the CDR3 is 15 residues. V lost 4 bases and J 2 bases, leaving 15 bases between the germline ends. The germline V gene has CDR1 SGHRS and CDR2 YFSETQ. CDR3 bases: TGCGCCAGCAGCCGAGGGGGGGCTGGTAACACTGAAGCTTTCTTT. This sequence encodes CASSRGGAGNTEAFF.

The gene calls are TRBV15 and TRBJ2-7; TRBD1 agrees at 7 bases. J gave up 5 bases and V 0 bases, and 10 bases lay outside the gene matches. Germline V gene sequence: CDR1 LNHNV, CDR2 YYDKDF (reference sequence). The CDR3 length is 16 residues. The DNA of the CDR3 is TGTGCCACCAGCAGAGATATTAAGGGGGCGCGGGACGAGCAGTACTTC. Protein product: CATSRDIKGARDEQYF.